The 20 T cell receptor beta chains below all came from one sample that was sequenced in a study of cytomegalovirus exposure and HLA in healthy donors. The repertoire was sequenced with immunoSEQ multiplex PCR; TCRdb's copy has only in-frame clones and lacks some. The sample lists tens of thousands of clones; roughly 94% were seen once. Sequencing was done on a sample of PBMCs. The receptors originated from a man aged 18 to 35 in good health and CMV-seropositive.

The chain recombines TRBV4-2 with TRBJ2-3; 7 nucleotides agree with TRBD2. The junction had 7 bases not matched to a gene; V was cut back by 2 bases and J by 2 bases. Germline V CDR1 and CDR2: LGHNA, YNFKEQ. CDR3 length: 16 residues. The CDR3 reads CASSQNLAEHTDTQYF. CDR3 in DNA: TGTGCCAGCAGCCAAAACCTAGCGGAGCACACAGATACGCAGTATTTT.

The V and J genes are TRBV27 and TRBJ2-3, with TRBD2 matching over 8 bases. The length of the CDR3 is 16 residues. V shed 0 bases and J 2 bases; nucleotides not matched to a gene: 4. The germline V gene encodes CDR1 MNHEY and CDR2 SMNVEV (reference sequence). In DNA form, the CDR3 reads TGTGCCAGCAGTTTATCTAGCGGGATGATCACAGATACGCAGTATTTT. Residues: CASSLSSGMITDTQYF.

This sequence joins TRBV4-2 and TRBJ2-7, with a tentative D call TRBD1 (5 bases). The CDR3 consists of 13 residues. V lost 4 bases to trimming and J lost 3 bases, with 10 bases between them. Germline CDR1 and CDR2: LGHNA and YNFKEQ. The CDR3 region has the DNA TGTGCCAGCAGCCTCGACAGCGACTACGAGCAGTACTTC. Its translation: CASSLDSDYEQYF.

The chain joins TRBV28 to TRBJ2-7; D gene unclear. CDR1 and CDR2 (germline): MDHEN, SYDVKM. Deletions cut 1 base from V and 5 bases from J, with 15 bases between. This CDR3 has 15 amino acids. CDR3 in amino acids: CASSLSLLSPDEQYF. For the CDR3, the DNA is TGTGCCAGCAGTTTATCCCTACTAAGTCCGGACGAGCAGTACTTC.

The chain carries TRBV18 and TRBJ2-3; D possibly corresponds to TRBD2 (5 bases). This CDR3 region has 15 residues. V was cut by 1 base and J by 2 bases, with 10 bases left in between. Germline V lookup: CDR1 KGHSH, CDR2 LQKENI. CDR3 amino acids: CASSPLWGATDTQYF. DNA of the CDR3: TGTGCCAGCTCACCACTATGGGGAGCCACAGATACGCAGTATTTT.

This clone appeared a single time. The chain links TRBV29-1 to TRBJ2-1; 9 nucleotides agree with TRBD2. Unmatched junction bases numbered 7, after V lost 4 bases and J lost 3 bases. The length of the CDR3 is 15 residues. Germline CDR1 is SQVTM and CDR2 is ANQGSEA. The CDR3 spells CSVAYRLADYNEQFF. The CDR3 DNA reads TGCAGCGTTGCGTACAGACTAGCGGACTACAATGAGCAGTTCTTC.

The genes are TRBV10-2 and TRBJ2-7; 10 bases are a match to TRBD2. V lost 2 bases and J lost 3; bases outside the gene matches: 1. The CDR3 contains 14 residues. Looked up from germline, CDR1 is WSHSY and CDR2 is SAAADI. CDR3 bases: TGCGCCAGCAGTGAGACTAGCGGGATCTACGAGCAGTACTTC. As protein: CASSETSGIYEQYF.

The chain uses TRBV5-8 and TRBJ2-5; unclear D gene. Trimming shortened V by 0 bases and J by 1 base, and 7 bases separated the two germline ends. Germline V lookup: CDR1 SGHTS, CDR2 YDEGEE. There are 14 residues in the CDR3. CDR3 nucleotide sequence: TGTGCCAGCAGCTTGGTGGGCAGCCAAGAGACCCAGTACTTC. This sequence encodes CASSLVGSQETQYF. Complete variable domain (other parts from reference TRBV5-8 and TRBJ2-5): EAGVTQSPTHLIKTRGQQATLRCSPISGHTSVYWYQQALGLGLQFLLWYDEGEERNRGNFPPRFSGRQFPNYSSELNVNALELEDSALYLCASSLVGSQETQYFGPGTRLLVL.

The genes are TRBV18 and TRBJ2-2; D may be TRBD1 (5 bases). In germline, CDR1 is KGHSH, CDR2 LQKENI. Trimming left V 3 bases short and J 0 bases short, with 14 bases between. The CDR3 spans 17 residues. Here the CDR3 DNA reads TGTGCCAGCTCACCCGTCCGGACAACCGCGAACACCGGGGAGCTGTTTTTT. Amino acid sequence: CASSPVRTTANTGELFF.

The J gene is TRBJ2-7, the V gene TRBV6-1, with 7 bases fitting TRBD1. The J segment lost 4 bases and the V segment lost 3 bases, leaving 6 bases of the junction unmatched. Germline V gene data show CDR1 as MNHNS and CDR2 as SASEGT. The CDR3 spans 14 residues. The CDR3 is CASSDPTGWYEQYF. The DNA for the CDR3 is TGTGCCAGCAGTGATCCGACAGGGTGGTACGAGCAGTACTTC.

The chain has TRBV5-1 and TRBJ2-1; 10 bases line up with TRBD2. The germline V gene encodes CDR1 SGHRS and CDR2 YFSETQ. The CDR3 length is 16 residues. The V segment lost 0 bases and the J segment 5 bases; nucleotides outside the gene matches: 5. For the CDR3, the DNA is TGCGCCAGCAGCTTGGATCCTAGCGGGAGCCACAATGAGCAGTTCTTC. It is translated as CASSLDPSGSHNEQFF.

The chain links TRBV4-1 to TRBJ1-2; 7 positions match TRBD1. This CDR3 has 14 residues. The V gene end was trimmed by 5 bases and the J gene end by 4 bases; junction bases not matched to a gene: 7. Looked up from germline, CDR1 is MGHRA and CDR2 is YSYEKL. The CDR3 DNA reads as TGCGCCAGCAGCGACAGGGTTCCTAGCTATGGCTACACCTTC. It translates to CASSDRVPSYGYTF.

This chain connects TRBV5-4 to TRBJ2-1; 10 bases align to TRBD2. The CDR3 is made up of 15 amino acids. Germline assignment: CDR1 SGHNT and CDR2 YYREEE (reference sequence). V lost 1 base to trimming and J lost 2 bases; unmatched junction nucleotides: 0. Here the CDR3 DNA reads TGTGCCAGCAGCTTGACTAGCGGGGCCTACAATGAGCAGTTCTTC. This gives the protein CASSLTSGAYNEQFF.

This clone was recorded once. V is TRBV11-2 and J is TRBJ2-7; 13 bases fit TRBD2. The junction had 7 bases not matched to a gene; V was cut back by 1 base and J by 4 bases. Germline V gene sequence: CDR1 SGHAT, CDR2 FQNNGV. The CDR3 is made up of 17 amino acids. CDR3 in amino acids: CASSLARTSGRVYEQYF. In DNA, the CDR3 is TGTGCCAGCAGCTTAGCCCGGACTAGCGGGAGAGTATACGAGCAGTACTTC.

The chain carries TRBV7-3 and TRBJ1-4; 8 bases fit TRBD1. This CDR3 is 21 amino acids long. Germline CDR1 and CDR2: SGHTA and FQGTGA. J lost 8 bases, V lost 1 base, and 24 bases had no gene match. For the CDR3, the DNA is TGTGCCAGCAGCTTAATCAGGGAACCTGACAGGGGAGGCCGAGGGGCCGAAAAACTGTTTTTT. Translated, it gives CASSLIREPDRGGRGAEKLFF.

The chain carries TRBV5-1 and TRBJ2-3; D uncertain. Germline lookup yields CDR1 SGHRS and CDR2 YFSETQ. Between the trimmed V and J ends, which lost 4 bases and 6 bases, there was a span of 12 bases. The CDR3 is 13 residues long. As DNA, the CDR3 is TGCGCCAGCAGCCCCACCCCGAGGGATACGCAGTATTTT. Translation: CASSPTPRDTQYF.

This chain links TRBV5-1 with TRBJ2-3; D remains ambiguous. V was clipped by 0 bases and J by 2 bases, with 7 bases between them. Germline V CDR1 and CDR2: SGHRS, YFSETQ. The CDR3 contains 14 residues. CDR3 loop: CASSLDKSTDTQYF. The CDR3 DNA sequence: TGCGCCAGCAGCTTGGATAAATCCACAGATACGCAGTATTTT.

The V gene is TRBV30, the J gene TRBJ1-1; 8 bases agree with TRBD1. CDR3 size: 14 residues. CDR1 is GTSNPN and CDR2 is SVGIG in the germline V gene (reference sequence). V lost 8 bases, J lost 8 bases, and 16 bases stayed unmatched. DNA for the CDR3: TGTGCCGGGGACCGGGACAGGAACCCCCAAGAAGCTTTCTTT. Protein product: CAGDRDRNPQEAFF.

The gene calls are TRBV11-2 and TRBJ1-1, with unresolved D. The V gene's germline CDR1 is SGHAT and CDR2 FQNNGV. The CDR3 extends over 13 amino acids. Trimming cost V 7 bases and J 4 bases, with 13 bases left between them. Here the CDR3 reads CASKHWGGTEAFF. CDR3 bases: TGTGCCAGCAAGCATTGGGGAGGCACTGAAGCTTTCTTT.

The chain has TRBV6-1 and TRBJ2-1; perhaps TRBD2 as D (6 bases). The CDR3 contains 13 residues. Germline V gives CDR1 MNHNS, CDR2 SASEGT. Trimming took off 6 bases at V and 4 bases at J, with 10 bases between the two ends. The CDR3 loop reads CASRSLAYNEQFF. The CDR3 DNA is TGTGCCAGCAGATCCCTAGCGTACAATGAGCAGTTCTTC.